This T cell receptor (beta chain) was recorded in a study of cytomegalovirus exposure and HLA in healthy donors. Study information: Of the donors genotyped, several hundred in all, about 81% fell in the Caucasian-associated ancestry cluster.

General study points: Equally common other TCR beta chains were less clonally expanded than HLA-associated ones, a later analysis found. The authors enumerated under 200 TCR beta chains as linked to cytomegalovirus. It has been reported that TCR beta sequences accurately predicted the HLA-A and HLA-B alleles of most subjects.

Germline V CDR1 and CDR2: SNHLY, FYNNEI. This CDR3 is 14 amino acids long. V was shortened by 3 bases and J by 2 bases, with 10 bases between the two germline ends. In the case of this clone: Its antigen remains unidentified.

The PCR made use of 60 Vbeta and 13 Jbeta primers. Data came from immunoSEQ multiplex PCR; TCRdb stores just in-frame clones and leaves some out. The sample carries about 130,000 clones, roughly 72% recorded once. The sequenced sample consisted of PBMCs. This TCR was recovered from a woman between 50 and 59 years old in good health and CMV-seronegative. This chain uses TRBV2 with TRBJ1-1; no definite D call. In nucleotides, the CDR3 is TGTGCCAGCAGTGATTTGGCAGGAAACACTGAAGCTTTCTTT. Translation gives CASSDLAGNTEAFF.